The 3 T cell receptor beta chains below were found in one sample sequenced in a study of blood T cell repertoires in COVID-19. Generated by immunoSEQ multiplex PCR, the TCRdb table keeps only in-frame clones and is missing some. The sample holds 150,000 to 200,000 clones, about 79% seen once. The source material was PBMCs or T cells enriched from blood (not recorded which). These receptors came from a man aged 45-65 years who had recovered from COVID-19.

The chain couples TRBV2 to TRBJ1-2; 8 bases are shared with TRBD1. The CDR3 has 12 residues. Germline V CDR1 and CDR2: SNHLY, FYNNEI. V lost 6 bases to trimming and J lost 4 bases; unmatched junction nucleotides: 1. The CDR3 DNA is TGTGCCAGCAGGGACAGGGCCTATGGCTACACCTTC. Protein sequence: CASRDRAYGYTF. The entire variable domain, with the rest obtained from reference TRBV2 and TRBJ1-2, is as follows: EPEVTQTPSHQVTQMGQEVILRCVPISNHLYFYWYRQILGQKVEFLVSFYNNEISEKSEIFDDQFSVERPDGSNFTLKIRSTKLEDSAMYFCASRDRAYGYTFGSGTRLTVV.

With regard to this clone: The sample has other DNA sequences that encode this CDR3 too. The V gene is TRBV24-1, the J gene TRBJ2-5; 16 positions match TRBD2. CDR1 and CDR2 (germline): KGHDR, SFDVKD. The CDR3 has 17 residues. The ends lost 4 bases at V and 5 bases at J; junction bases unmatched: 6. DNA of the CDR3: TGTGCCACCAGTGAAGGGACTAGCGGGGGGGCCGGCGAGACCCAGTACTTC. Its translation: CATSEGTSGGAGETQYF.

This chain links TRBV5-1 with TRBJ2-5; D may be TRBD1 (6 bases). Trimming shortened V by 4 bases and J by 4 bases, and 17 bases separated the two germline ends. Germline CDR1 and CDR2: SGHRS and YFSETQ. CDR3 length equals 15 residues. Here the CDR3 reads CASSITPGTLETQYF. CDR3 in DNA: TGCGCCAGCAGCATCACGCCCGGGACACTAGAGACCCAGTACTTC.